The 24 T cell receptor beta chains given below trace back to one sample, sequenced in a study of blood T cell repertoires in COVID-19. Measured with immunoSEQ multiplex PCR; TCRdb has only the in-frame clones, and not every one. The sample consists of about 70,000 clones, around 79% of them appearing once. Sample: peripheral blood. These receptor sequences come from a woman in her seventies with acute or convalescent COVID-19.

V usage is TRBV2 and J usage is TRBJ1-4; TRBD1 might be the D (6 bases). This CDR3 is 13 amino acids long. Between the trimmed V and J ends, which lost 7 bases and 10 bases, there was a span of 16 bases. Looked up from germline, CDR1 is SNHLY and CDR2 is FYNNEI. As DNA, the CDR3 is TGTGCCAGCATTCGTCAGGGGAGGGCAAAACTGTTTTTT. This translates into CASIRQGRAKLFF. The complete variable domain, with remaining parts taken from reference TRBV2 and TRBJ1-4, reads EPEVTQTPSHQVTQMGQEVILRCVPISNHLYFYWYRQILGQKVEFLVSFYNNEISEKSEIFDDQFSVERPDGSNFTLKIRSTKLEDSAMYFCASIRQGRAKLFFGSGTQLSVL.

The J gene is TRBJ1-1, the V gene TRBV28; perhaps TRBD1 as D (5 bases). V was cut by 6 bases and J by 0 bases, with 23 bases left in between. CDR1 MDHEN and CDR2 SYDVKM come from the germline V gene. The CDR3 is 18 residues long. The CDR3 region is CASRYPRAGRPMNTEAFF. CDR3 DNA: TGTGCCAGCAGGTACCCCCGTGCAGGGAGGCCAATGAACACTGAAGCTTTCTTT.

The chain recombines TRBV7-2 with TRBJ1-2; D unresolved. CDR1 and CDR2 from the germline V gene are SGHTA and FQGNSA. Trimming took 3 bases from V and 4 from J, leaving 9 bases between them. The CDR3 runs to 13 residues. The CDR3 spells CASSLGGVYGYTF. The DNA for the CDR3 is TGTGCCAGCAGCTTGGGAGGAGTCTATGGCTACACCTTC.

V and J are TRBV6-6 and TRBJ1-6; D is unclear. The CDR3 contains 11 residues. Germline V gives CDR1 MNHNY, CDR2 SVGAGI (reference sequence). Trimming took off 4 bases at V and 9 bases at J, with 4 bases between the two ends. The CDR3 nucleotides read TGTGCCAGCAGTTCGGGTTCACCCCTCCACTTT. Amino acid sequence: CASSSGSPLHF.

J is TRBJ1-2 and V is TRBV5-4, with D perhaps TRBD1 (5 bases). The germline V gene has CDR1 SGHNT and CDR2 YYREEE (reference sequence). Trimming took 5 bases from V and 5 from J, leaving 10 bases between them. This CDR3 spans 12 amino acids. CDR3 amino acids: CASSLDRYGYTF. CDR3 sequence (DNA): TGTGCCAGCAGTCTAGACAGATATGGCTACACCTTC.

This clone turned up a few times. This rearrangement joins TRBV6-5 to TRBJ2-2, with TRBD1 matching over 10 bases. CDR1 is MNHEY and CDR2 is SVGAGI in the germline V gene. CDR3 length equals 15 residues. Losses at the gene ends were 6 bases for V and 2 bases for J; bases not matched to a gene: 3. The CDR3, as DNA: TGTGCCAGCAGGAGGGACAGGGGCAACACCGGGGAGCTGTTTTTT. This translates into CASRRDRGNTGELFF.

The chain combines TRBV5-4 with TRBJ2-3; D may be TRBD1 (5 bases). CDR1 SGHNT and CDR2 YYREEE come from the germline V gene (reference sequence). The length of the CDR3 is 14 residues. Trimming shortened V by 0 bases and J by 6 bases, and 11 bases separated the two germline ends. CDR3 DNA: TGTGCCAGCAGCTTGGGTATATCAGGGGATACGCAGTATTTT. The encoded protein is CASSLGISGDTQYF.

The CDR3 reads CASSLDSGLSPLQYF. CDR3 bases: TGTGCCAGCAGCTTAGATAGCGGCTTATCCCCTTTGCAGTACTTC. J is TRBJ2-7 and V is TRBV7-2, with D possibly matching TRBD2 (6 bases). Trimming stripped 1 base from V and 9 bases from J, with 19 bases between. CDR1 is SGHTA and CDR2 is FQGNSA in the germline V gene. CDR3 length: 15 amino acids. Complete variable domain (other parts from reference TRBV7-2 and TRBJ2-7): GAGVSQSPSNKVTEKGKDVELRCDPISGHTALYWYRQSLGQGLEFLIYFQGNSAPDKSGLPSDRFSAERTGGSVSTLTIQRTQQEDSAVYLCASSLDSGLSPLQYFGPGTRLTVT.

This chain joins TRBV6-1 and TRBJ1-1, with D possibly being TRBD1 (5 bases). CDR1 is MNHNS, CDR2 SASEGT, per germline. This CDR3 comprises 16 residues. V lost 2 bases to trimming and J lost 0 bases, with 13 bases between them. The CDR3 loop is CASSESARGMNTEAFF. The CDR3 region has the DNA TGTGCCAGCAGTGAAAGCGCTCGGGGGATGAACACTGAAGCTTTCTTT.

The chain carries TRBV4-3 and TRBJ2-1; no clear D. Germline CDR1 is LGHNA and CDR2 is YSLEER. The V and J ends lost 0 bases and 1 base respectively, with 4 bases between them. The CDR3 runs to 14 residues. CDR3 loop: CASSQEQSYNEQFF. The CDR3 region has the DNA TGCGCCAGCAGCCAAGAACAGTCCTACAATGAGCAGTTCTTC.

The gene calls are TRBV5-1 and TRBJ2-7; 8 bases line up with TRBD2. Germline V gene lookup returns CDR1 SGHRS and CDR2 YFSETQ. The CDR3 extends over 15 amino acids. V trimming: 3 bases; J trimming: 7 bases; junction bases outside the gene matches: 12. In DNA form, the CDR3 reads TGCGCCAGCAGCTACTTTGCGGGGGGACCTGGTGAGCAGTACTTC. Protein sequence: CASSYFAGGPGEQYF.

The gene calls are TRBV28 and TRBJ2-7, with 8 bases matching TRBD1. The J segment lost 3 bases and the V segment lost 6 bases, leaving 10 bases of the junction unmatched. This CDR3 comprises 15 residues. In germline, CDR1 is MDHEN, CDR2 SYDVKM. The CDR3 nucleotides read TGTGCCAGCAGAGATTTTGGACAGGGCCGCTACGAGCAGTACTTC. It encodes CASRDFGQGRYEQYF.

The chain has TRBV11-3 and TRBJ2-1; weak D call: TRBD2 (5 bases). This CDR3 contains 16 residues. V was pared by 3 bases and J by 7 bases, with 19 bases between. From germline, CDR1 is SGHNT and CDR2 YENEEA. The CDR3 nucleotides are TGTGCCAGCAGCTTCGGAGGAGCGTCCAGTTTAAATGAGCAGTTCTTC. Its protein is CASSFGGASSLNEQFF.

This clone came up a few times. This chain uses TRBV16 with TRBJ1-1; the D gene is possibly TRBD1 (6 bases). The CDR3 loop spans 12 amino acids. The V end was cut by 8 bases, the J end by 6 bases, with 13 bases between. Germline loops: CDR1 KGHSY, CDR2 FQNENV. The CDR3 reads CASWGHVAEAFF. CDR3 coding DNA: TGTGCCAGCTGGGGGCATGTAGCTGAAGCTTTCTTT.

The V gene is TRBV5-1, the J gene TRBJ2-3; 7 bases fit TRBD2. CDR1 is SGHRS and CDR2 is YFSETQ in the germline V gene. V lost 0 bases and J lost 0; bases outside the gene matches: 1. The CDR3 is made up of 15 amino acids. CDR3 in DNA: TGCGCCAGCAGCTTGGCTAGCGGAAGCACAGATACGCAGTATTTT. Residues: CASSLASGSTDTQYF.

The chain employs TRBV28 and TRBJ1-2, with D possibly being TRBD1 (6 bases). The germline CDR1 and CDR2 sequences are MDHEN and SYDVKM. The CDR3 is 13 amino acids. V was pared by 2 bases and J by 8 bases, with 12 bases between. CDR3 sequence reads: CASSLRAGEGYTF. Here the CDR3 DNA reads TGTGCCAGCAGTTTACGGGCAGGGGAGGGCTACACCTTC.

V is TRBV7-9 and J is TRBJ1-4; weak D call: TRBD1 (6 bases). This CDR3 spans 16 amino acids. Trimming took off 5 bases at V and 0 bases at J, with 13 bases between the two ends. CDR1 is SEHNR, CDR2 FQNEAQ, per germline (reference sequence). The CDR3 protein is CASSHRGSATNEKLFF. The CDR3 region has the DNA TGTGCCAGCAGCCATAGGGGGAGTGCAACTAATGAAAAACTGTTTTTT. The variable domain in full, completed from reference TRBV7-9 and TRBJ1-4, reads DTGVSQNPRHKITKRGQNVTFRCDPISEHNRLYWYRQTLGQGPEFLTYFQNEAQLEKSRLLSDRFSAERPKGSFSTLEIQRTEQGDSAMYLCASSHRGSATNEKLFFGSGTQLSVL.

The rearrangement joins TRBV6-6 to TRBJ2-1; a possible D gene is TRBD2 (5 bases). This CDR3 is 15 amino acids long. Germline loops: CDR1 MNHNY, CDR2 SVGAGI (reference sequence). V lost 4 bases and J 2 bases, leaving 12 bases between the germline ends. The DNA for the CDR3 is TGTGCCAGCAGTTTCGAGGGTGTAACCTACAATGAGCAGTTCTTC. Translating gives CASSFEGVTYNEQFF.

The V gene is TRBV6-4, the J gene TRBJ2-3; 7 bases fit TRBD2. Trimming removed 0 bases from V and 8 bases from J; junction bases left unmatched: 2. The CDR3 contains 13 residues. Germline CDR1 is MRHNA and CDR2 is SNTAGT. The CDR3 reads CASSDSPGGTQYF. CDR3 in DNA: TGTGCCAGCAGTGACTCCCCGGGAGGTACGCAGTATTTT.

The chain has TRBV6-5 and TRBJ1-3; the D is unclear. Germline V gene sequence: CDR1 MNHEY, CDR2 SVGAGI. This CDR3 has 16 amino acids. Trimming removed 3 bases at V and 2 bases at J, with 14 bases between. The CDR3 sequence is CASSYGGGRPGNTIYF. CDR3 DNA: TGTGCCAGCAGTTATGGAGGCGGAAGACCTGGAAACACCATATATTTT.

The gene calls are TRBV6-5 and TRBJ2-5, with D maybe TRBD2 (5 bases). The ends were cut back, 2 bases at V and 1 base at J, with 5 bases in the middle. The CDR3 length is 13 residues. Per germline, CDR1 MNHEY and CDR2 SVGAGI. The chain's CDR3 is CASSYEGQETQYF. As DNA, the CDR3 is TGTGCCAGCAGTTACGAGGGCCAAGAGACCCAGTACTTC.

The CDR3 DNA sequence: TGCGCCAGCAGCGCCCGACAGGGGGCGGGAGGCTACACCTTC. Translated, it gives CASSARQGAGGYTF. This chain connects TRBV5-1 to TRBJ1-2; TRBD1 agrees at 10 bases. V shed 4 bases and J 8 bases; nucleotides not matched to a gene: 8. CDR1 SGHRS and CDR2 YFSETQ come from the germline V gene. This CDR3 contains 14 residues.

The V gene is TRBV7-3, the J gene TRBJ1-1; D is ambiguous. CDR1 is SGHTA and CDR2 is FQGTGA in the germline V gene. V was pared by 1 base and J by 5 bases, with 11 bases between. This CDR3 contains 14 residues. The CDR3 DNA follows: TGTGCCAGCAGCTTAAGGGGAGAGCGGACTGAAGCTTTCTTT. Translated: CASSLRGERTEAFF.

V usage is TRBV2 and J usage is TRBJ1-5, with D possibly matching TRBD1 (5 bases). The CDR3 is 14 amino acids. Trimming left V 8 bases short and J 11 bases short, with 22 bases between. The V gene's germline CDR1 is SNHLY and CDR2 FYNNEI. The DNA for the CDR3 is TGTGCCAGCTCCCGAAGCCCCTCAGGGCAAACCCAGCATTTT. This codes for CASSRSPSGQTQHF.